This T cell receptor beta chain stems from a study of blood T cell repertoires in COVID-19. Study-wide background: The United States, Italy and Spain were the sources of the acute and convalescent COVID-19 samples. Sources were T cells, B-cell-depleted T cells, or PBMCs; the material itself was cDNA or gDNA.

This clone has only a few counts. There are 13 residues in the CDR3. Trimming took 2 bases from V and 6 from J, leaving 10 bases between them. Germline V CDR1 and CDR2: SGHDT, YYEEEE. Original processing notes: Amplification from reference gene primers served as the basis for estimated nucleated cell counts. Some clones are missing from TCRdb's copy, which holds only in-frame ones; the method was immunoSEQ multiplex PCR. V, J and clone size are those of that table, while D and trimming were read from the DNA. The sample contains some 330,000 clones, more than 75% of which appear only once. Sequenced input: PBMCs or T cells enriched from blood (not recorded which). The genes are TRBV5-6 and TRBJ2-3, with D unclear. The clonotype comes from a man between 40 and 49 years old in a cohort exposed to, infected with or recovered from COVID-19 (not recorded which). This chain's CDR3 is CASSFQRKDTQYF. The CDR3 DNA sequence: TGTGCCAGCAGCTTTCAGAGGAAGGATACGCAGTATTTT.